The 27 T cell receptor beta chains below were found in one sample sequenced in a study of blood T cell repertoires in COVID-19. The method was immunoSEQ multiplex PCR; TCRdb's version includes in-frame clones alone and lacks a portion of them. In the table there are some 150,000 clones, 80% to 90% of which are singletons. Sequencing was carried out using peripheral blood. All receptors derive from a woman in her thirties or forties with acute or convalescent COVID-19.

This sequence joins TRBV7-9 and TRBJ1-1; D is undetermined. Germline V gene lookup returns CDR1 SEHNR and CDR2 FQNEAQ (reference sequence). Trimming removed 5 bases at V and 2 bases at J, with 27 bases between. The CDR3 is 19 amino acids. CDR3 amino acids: CASSPINLPGNTNNTEAFF. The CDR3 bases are TGTGCCAGCAGCCCAATAAATCTTCCGGGAAACACAAATAACACTGAAGCTTTCTTT.

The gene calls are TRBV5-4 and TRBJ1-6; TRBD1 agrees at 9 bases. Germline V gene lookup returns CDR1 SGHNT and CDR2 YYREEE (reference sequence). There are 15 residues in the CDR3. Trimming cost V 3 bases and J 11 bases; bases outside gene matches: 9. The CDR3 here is CASSSPGTGWAPLHF. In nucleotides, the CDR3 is TGTGCCAGCAGCTCTCCCGGGACAGGGTGGGCACCCCTCCACTTT.

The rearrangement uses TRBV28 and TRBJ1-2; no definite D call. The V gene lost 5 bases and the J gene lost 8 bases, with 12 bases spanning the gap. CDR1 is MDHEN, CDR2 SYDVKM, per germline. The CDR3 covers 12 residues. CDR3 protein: CASSLRVEGYTF. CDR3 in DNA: TGTGCCAGCAGTCTTCGGGTGGAGGGCTACACCTTC.

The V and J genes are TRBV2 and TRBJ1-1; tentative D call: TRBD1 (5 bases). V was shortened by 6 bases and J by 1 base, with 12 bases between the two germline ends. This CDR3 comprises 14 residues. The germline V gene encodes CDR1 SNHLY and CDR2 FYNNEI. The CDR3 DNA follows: TGTGCCAGCAGAAGGCAGGGAGGGAACACTGAAGCTTTCTTT. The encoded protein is CASRRQGGNTEAFF.

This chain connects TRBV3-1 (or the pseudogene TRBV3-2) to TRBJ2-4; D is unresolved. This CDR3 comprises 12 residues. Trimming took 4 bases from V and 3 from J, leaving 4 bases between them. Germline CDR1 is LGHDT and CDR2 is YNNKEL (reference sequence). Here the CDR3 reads CASSPGKNIQYF. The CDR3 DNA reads TGTGCCAGCAGCCCGGGCAAAAACATTCAGTACTTC.

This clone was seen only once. This chain's CDR3 is CASSLLASHEQYF. The CDR3 coding sequence is TGTGCCAGCAGTTTATTAGCTAGTCACGAGCAGTACTTC. V and J are TRBV12-3 or TRBV12-4 and TRBJ2-7; no clear D gene. The CDR3 is made up of 13 amino acids. The V gene lost 2 bases and the J gene lost 5 bases, with 10 bases spanning the gap.

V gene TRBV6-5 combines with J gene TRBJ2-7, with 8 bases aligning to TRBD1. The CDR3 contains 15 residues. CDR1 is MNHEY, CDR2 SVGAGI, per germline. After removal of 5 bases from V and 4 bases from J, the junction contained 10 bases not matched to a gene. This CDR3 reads CASSRSGGQGYEQYF. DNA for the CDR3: TGTGCCAGCAGTCGGTCAGGGGGCCAAGGTTACGAGCAGTACTTC.

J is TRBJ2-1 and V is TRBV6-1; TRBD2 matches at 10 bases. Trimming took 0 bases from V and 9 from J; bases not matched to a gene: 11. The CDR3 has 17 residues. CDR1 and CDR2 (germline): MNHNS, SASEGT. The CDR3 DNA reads TGTGCCAGCAGTGAAGCGTTTCGACTAGCGGGTTTGGGTGAGCAGTTCTTC. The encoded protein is CASSEAFRLAGLGEQFF.

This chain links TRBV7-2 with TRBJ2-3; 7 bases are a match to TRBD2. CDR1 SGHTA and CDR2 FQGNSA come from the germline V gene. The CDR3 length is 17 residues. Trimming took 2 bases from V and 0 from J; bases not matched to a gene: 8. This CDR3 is CASSLNPSGASTDTQYF. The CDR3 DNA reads TGTGCCAGCAGCTTAAATCCTAGCGGAGCTAGCACAGATACGCAGTATTTT.

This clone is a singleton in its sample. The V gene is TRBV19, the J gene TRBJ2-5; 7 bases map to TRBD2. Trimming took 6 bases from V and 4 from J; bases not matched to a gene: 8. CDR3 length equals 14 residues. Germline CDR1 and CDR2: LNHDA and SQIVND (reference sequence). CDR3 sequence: CASSPLGGGETQYF. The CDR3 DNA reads TGTGCCAGTAGCCCTCTTGGGGGGGGAGAGACCCAGTACTTC.

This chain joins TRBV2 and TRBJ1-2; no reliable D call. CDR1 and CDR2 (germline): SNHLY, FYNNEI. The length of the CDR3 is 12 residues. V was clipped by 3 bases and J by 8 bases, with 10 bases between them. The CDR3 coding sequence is TGTGCCAGCAGTGACTTCCGGTTGGGCTACACCTTC. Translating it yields CASSDFRLGYTF.

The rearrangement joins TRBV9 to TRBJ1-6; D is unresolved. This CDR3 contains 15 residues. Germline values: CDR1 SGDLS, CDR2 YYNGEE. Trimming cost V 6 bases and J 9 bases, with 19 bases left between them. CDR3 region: CASTQQPGRGSPLHF. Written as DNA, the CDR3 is TGTGCCAGCACCCAACAACCGGGGAGAGGTTCACCCCTCCACTTT. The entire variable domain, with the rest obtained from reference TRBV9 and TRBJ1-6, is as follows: DSGVTQTPKHLITATGQRVTLRCSPRSGDLSVYWYQQSLDQGLQFLIQYYNGEERAKGNILERFSAQQFPDLHSELNLSSLELGDSALYFCASTQQPGRGSPLHFGNGTRLTVT.

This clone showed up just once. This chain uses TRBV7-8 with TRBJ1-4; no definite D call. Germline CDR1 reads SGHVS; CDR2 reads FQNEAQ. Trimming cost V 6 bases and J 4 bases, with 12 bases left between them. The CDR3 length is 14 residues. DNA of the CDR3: TGTGCCAGCAGATTTGACATAAATAATGAAAAACTGTTTTTT. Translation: CASRFDINNEKLFF.

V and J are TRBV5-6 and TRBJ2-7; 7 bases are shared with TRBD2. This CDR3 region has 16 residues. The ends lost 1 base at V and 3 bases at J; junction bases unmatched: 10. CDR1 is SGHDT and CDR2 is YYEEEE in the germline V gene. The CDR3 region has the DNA TGTGCCAGCAGCTTGAGGCTGACTAGCCACGACTACGAGCAGTACTTC. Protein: CASSLRLTSHDYEQYF.

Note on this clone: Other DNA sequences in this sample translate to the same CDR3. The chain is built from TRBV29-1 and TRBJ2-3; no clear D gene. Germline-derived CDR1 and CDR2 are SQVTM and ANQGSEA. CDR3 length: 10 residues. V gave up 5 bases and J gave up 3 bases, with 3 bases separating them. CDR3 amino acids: CSVRTDTQYF. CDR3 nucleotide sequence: TGCAGCGTTCGTACAGATACGCAGTATTTT.

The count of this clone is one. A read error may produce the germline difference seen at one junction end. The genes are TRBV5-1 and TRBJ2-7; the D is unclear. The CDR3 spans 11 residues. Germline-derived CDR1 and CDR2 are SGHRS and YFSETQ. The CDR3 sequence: CASSLSSEQYF. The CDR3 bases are TGCGCCAGCAGCTTGTCCTCCGAGCAGTACTTC.

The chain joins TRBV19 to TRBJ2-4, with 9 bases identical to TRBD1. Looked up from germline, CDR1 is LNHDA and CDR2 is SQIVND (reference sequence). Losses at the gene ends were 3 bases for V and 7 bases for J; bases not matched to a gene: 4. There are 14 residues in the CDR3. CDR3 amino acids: CASSMTGTGNIQYF. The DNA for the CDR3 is TGTGCCAGTAGTATGACCGGGACAGGGAACATTCAGTACTTC.

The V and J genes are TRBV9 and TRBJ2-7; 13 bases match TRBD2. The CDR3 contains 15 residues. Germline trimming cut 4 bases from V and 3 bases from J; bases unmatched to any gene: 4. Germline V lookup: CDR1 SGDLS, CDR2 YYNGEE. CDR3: CASSLGLAGNYEQYF. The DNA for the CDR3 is TGTGCCAGCAGCTTGGGACTAGCGGGGAACTACGAGCAGTACTTC.

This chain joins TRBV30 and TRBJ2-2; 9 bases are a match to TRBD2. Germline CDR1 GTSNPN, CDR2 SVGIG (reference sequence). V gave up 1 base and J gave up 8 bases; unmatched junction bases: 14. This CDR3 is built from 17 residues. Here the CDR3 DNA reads TGTGCCTGGAGTGCCCAGAGAGGGACTAGCCTGCTTGGGGAGCTGTTTTTT. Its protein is CAWSAQRGTSLLGELFF.

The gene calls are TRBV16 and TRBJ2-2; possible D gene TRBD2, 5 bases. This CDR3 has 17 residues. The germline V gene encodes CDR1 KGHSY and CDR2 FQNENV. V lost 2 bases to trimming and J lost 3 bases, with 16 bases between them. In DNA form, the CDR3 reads TGTGCCAGCAGCCAAAATGTGGGGAGTATCGACACCGGGGAGCTGTTTTTT. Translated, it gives CASSQNVGSIDTGELFF.

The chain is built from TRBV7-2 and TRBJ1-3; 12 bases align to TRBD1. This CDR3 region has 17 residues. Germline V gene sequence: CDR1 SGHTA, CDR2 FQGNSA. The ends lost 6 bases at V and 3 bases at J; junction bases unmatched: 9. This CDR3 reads CASRARGTGGDGNTIYF. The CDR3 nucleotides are TGTGCCAGCAGAGCAAGAGGGACAGGGGGCGATGGAAACACCATATATTTT.

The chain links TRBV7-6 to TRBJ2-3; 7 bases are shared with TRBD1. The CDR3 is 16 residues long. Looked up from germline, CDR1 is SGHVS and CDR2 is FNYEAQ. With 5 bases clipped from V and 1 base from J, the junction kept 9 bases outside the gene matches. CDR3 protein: CASSHDRVVGTDTQYF. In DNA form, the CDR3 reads TGTGCCAGCAGCCACGACAGGGTGGTTGGCACAGATACGCAGTATTTT.

The CDR3 coding sequence is TGTGCCAGCAGTGGACGACAGGGGGGCGTCACAGATACGCAGTATTTT. Protein sequence: CASSGRQGGVTDTQYF. The chain uses TRBV2 and TRBJ2-3; 9 bases match TRBD1. The V gene end was trimmed by 4 bases and the J gene end by 2 bases; junction bases not matched to a gene: 7. The germline gives CDR1 SNHLY, CDR2 FYNNEI. The CDR3 contains 16 residues. The complete variable domain, with remaining parts taken from reference TRBV2 and TRBJ2-3, reads EPEVTQTPSHQVTQMGQEVILRCVPISNHLYFYWYRQILGQKVEFLVSFYNNEISEKSEIFDDQFSVERPDGSNFTLKIRSTKLEDSAMYFCASSGRQGGVTDTQYFGPGTRLTVL.

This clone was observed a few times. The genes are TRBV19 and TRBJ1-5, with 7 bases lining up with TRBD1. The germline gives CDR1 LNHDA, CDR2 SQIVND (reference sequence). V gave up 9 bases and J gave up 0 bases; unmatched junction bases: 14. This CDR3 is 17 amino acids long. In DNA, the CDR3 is TGTGCCAGCTTAAGGGACAGCCGCATTTATAGCAATCAGCCCCAGCATTTT. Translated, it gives CASLRDSRIYSNQPQHF.

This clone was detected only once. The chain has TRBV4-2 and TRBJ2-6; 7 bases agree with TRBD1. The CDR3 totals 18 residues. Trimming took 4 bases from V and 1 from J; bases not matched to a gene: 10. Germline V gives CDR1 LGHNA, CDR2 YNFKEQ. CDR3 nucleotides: TGTGCCAGCAGCCCAGTCCAGGGGGAATTGTCTGGGGCCAACGTCCTGACTTTC. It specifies CASSPVQGELSGANVLTF.

The CDR3 loop is CASSQGLLAGEGEQFF. As DNA, the CDR3 is TGTGCCAGCAGCCAAGGTCTCCTAGCGGGAGAAGGTGAGCAGTTCTTC. The chain carries TRBV14 and TRBJ2-1; 10 bases agree with TRBD2. Germline assignment: CDR1 SGHDN and CDR2 FVKESK. Trimming at V came to 1 base and at J to 9 bases, leaving 9 bases not matched to a gene. CDR3 size: 16 residues.

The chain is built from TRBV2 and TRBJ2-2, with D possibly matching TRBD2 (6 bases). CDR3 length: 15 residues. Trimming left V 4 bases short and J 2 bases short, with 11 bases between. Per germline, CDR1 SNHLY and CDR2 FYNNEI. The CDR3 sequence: CASSGLAANTGELFF. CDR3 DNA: TGTGCCAGCAGTGGGTTAGCGGCTAACACCGGGGAGCTGTTTTTT.